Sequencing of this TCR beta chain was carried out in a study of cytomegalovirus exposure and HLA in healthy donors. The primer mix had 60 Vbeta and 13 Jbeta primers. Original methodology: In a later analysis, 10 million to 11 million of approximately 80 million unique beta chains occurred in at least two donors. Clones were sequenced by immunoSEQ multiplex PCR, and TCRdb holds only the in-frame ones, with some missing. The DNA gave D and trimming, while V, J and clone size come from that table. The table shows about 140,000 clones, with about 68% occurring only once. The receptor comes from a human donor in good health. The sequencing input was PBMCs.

In DNA form, the CDR3 reads TGTGCCAGTAGTATTAACGGCAGGGGGTTCCCCTACGAGCAGTACTTC. Protein: CASSINGRGFPYEQYF. The chain is built from TRBV19 and TRBJ2-7; 7 bases match TRBD1. The germline CDR1 and CDR2 sequences are LNHDA and SQIVND (reference sequence). The V gene end was trimmed by 3 bases and the J gene end by 2 bases; junction bases not matched to a gene: 10. This CDR3 comprises 16 residues. Looking up the rest from reference TRBV19 and TRBJ2-7 gives the full variable domain: DGGITQSPKYLFRKEGQNVTLSCEQNLNHDAMYWYRQDPGQGLRLIYYSQIVNDFQKGDIAEGYSVSREKKESFPLTVTSAQKNPTAFYLCASSINGRGFPYEQYFGPGTRLTVT.